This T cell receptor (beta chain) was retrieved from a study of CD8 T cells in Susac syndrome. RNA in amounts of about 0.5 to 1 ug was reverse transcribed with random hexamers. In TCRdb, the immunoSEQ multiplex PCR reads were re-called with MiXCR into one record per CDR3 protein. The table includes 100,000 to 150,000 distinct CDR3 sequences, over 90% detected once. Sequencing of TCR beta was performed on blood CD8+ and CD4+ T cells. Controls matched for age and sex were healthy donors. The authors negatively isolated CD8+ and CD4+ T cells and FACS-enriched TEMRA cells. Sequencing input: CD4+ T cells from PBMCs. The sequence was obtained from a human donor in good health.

The CDR3 nucleotides are TGTGCCAGCCGCCGAGGGGGGACCAACACTGAAGCTTTCTTT. This codes for CASRRGGTNTEAFF. This rearrangement joins TRBV5-4 to TRBJ1-1, with D possibly matching TRBD1 (6 bases). V lost 7 bases to trimming and J lost 2 bases, with 15 bases between them. Germline CDR1 SGHNT, CDR2 YYREEE (reference sequence). The CDR3 totals 14 residues.